These 7 T cell receptor beta chains came from one sample sequenced in a study of STAT5B mutations in CD4+ large granular lymphocyte leukemia. The table came from immunoSEQ multiplex PCR; TCRdb's copy has only in-frame clones and leaves some out. The top ten hold approximately 6.4% of the sample, which has over 30,000 clones, less than 85% seen once. What was sequenced was CD4+ T cells from blood buffy coats. These receptors were collected from a human donor in good health.

The chain joins TRBV6-1 to TRBJ2-7, with no clear D. Germline lookup yields CDR1 MNHNS and CDR2 SASEGT. Trimming stripped 0 bases from V and 4 bases from J, with 1 base between. The CDR3 runs 11 residues. CDR3 nucleotide sequence: TGTGCCAGCAGTGAAGCTTACGAGCAGTACTTC. Protein sequence: CASSEAYEQYF.

This clone was observed a few times. The genes are TRBV7-2 and TRBJ2-1; TRBD1 agrees at 9 bases. J lost 0 bases, V lost 6 bases, and 3 bases had no gene match. CDR3 length: 15 residues. The germline V gene has CDR1 SGHTA and CDR2 FQGNSA. DNA for the CDR3: TGTGCCAGCAGTCCGGACAGGGGCTCCTACAATGAGCAGTTCTTC. It translates to CASSPDRGSYNEQFF.

The chain combines TRBV15 with TRBJ1-2, with TRBD1 matching over 9 bases. The CDR3 totals 15 residues. The junction had 3 bases not matched to a gene; V was cut back by 1 base and J by 3 bases. Germline CDR1 and CDR2: LNHNV and YYDKDF (reference sequence). The CDR3 loop reads CATSRGGTGYYGYTF. The CDR3 nucleotides are TGTGCCACCAGCAGAGGAGGGACAGGGTACTATGGCTACACCTTC.

The chain has TRBV18 and TRBJ2-7, with 10 bases matching TRBD1. Germline lookup yields CDR1 KGHSH and CDR2 LQKENI. CDR3 length: 15 residues. V shed 6 bases, J shed 2 bases, and the junction held 7 bases outside the gene matches. CDR3: CASSAGTGVPYEQYF. The CDR3, as DNA: TGTGCCAGCTCTGCCGGGACAGGGGTCCCCTACGAGCAGTACTTC.

The V gene is TRBV7-6, the J gene TRBJ2-3; 8 nucleotides agree with TRBD2. The CDR3 has 14 residues. Trimming took 4 bases from V and 2 from J; bases not matched to a gene: 2. Per the germline V gene, CDR1 is SGHVS and CDR2 is FNYEAQ. DNA of the CDR3: TGTGCCAGCAGCTCTAGCGGGTCCACAGATACGCAGTATTTT. This sequence encodes CASSSSGSTDTQYF.

The chain carries TRBV5-4 and TRBJ2-3; no definite D call. Germline CDR1 is SGHNT and CDR2 is YYREEE (reference sequence). The V end was cut by 4 bases, the J end by 6 bases, with 6 bases between. The CDR3 has 11 residues. The CDR3 DNA is TGTGCCAGCAGCATAACCGATACGCAGTATTTT. This gives the protein CASSITDTQYF. Full variable domain (missing parts from reference TRBV5-4 and TRBJ2-3): ETGVTQSPTHLIKTRGQQVTLRCSSQSGHNTVSWYQQALGQGPQFIFQYYREEENGRGNFPPRFSGLQFPNYSSELNVNALELDDSALYLCASSITDTQYFGPGTRLTVL.

This clone was seen a few times. The gene calls are TRBV18 and TRBJ1-5; D not resolved. The CDR3 runs to 14 residues. V lost 5 bases and J 7 bases, leaving 15 bases between the germline ends. Germline-derived CDR1 and CDR2 are KGHSH and LQKENI. Here the CDR3 DNA reads TGTGCCAGCTCATTCGGACGGCAGTTCCAGCCCCAGCATTTT. Encoded protein: CASSFGRQFQPQHF.